The 14 T cell receptor beta chains in this list originate from one sample, sequenced in a study of CD8+ T cells in alopecia areata. Extracted from the samples, RNA was reverse transcribed into cDNA to serve as the sequencing template. Sequenced by immunoSEQ multiplex PCR; TCRdb stores in-frame clones only, minus some. The data contain roughly 250,000 clones, about two thirds of them singletons. Sequencing used CD4+ T cells sorted from blood, obtained at week 0. These receptors were collected from a human donor with alopecia areata.

The chain has TRBV7-6 and TRBJ2-1; tentatively, D is TRBD2 (7 bases). Germline CDR1 and CDR2: SGHVS and FNYEAQ. Trimming left V 0 bases short and J 7 bases short, with 10 bases between. CDR3 size: 14 residues. CDR3 DNA sequence: TGTGCCAGCAGCTTAGCGGGGGGGCCAAATGAGCAGTTCTTC. It is translated as CASSLAGGPNEQFF. The whole variable domain, filled in from reference TRBV7-6 and TRBJ2-1, reads GAGVSQSPRYKVTKRGQDVALRCDPISGHVSLYWYRQALGQGPEFLTYFNYEAQQDKSGLPNDRFSAERPEGSISTLTIQRTEQRDSAMYRCASSLAGGPNEQFFGPGTRLTVL.

CDR3 region: CASSLDLADTQYF. DNA of the CDR3: TGTGCCAGCAGCTTAGATCTGGCAGATACGCAGTATTTT. The chain links TRBV11-2 to TRBJ2-3, with no clear D. The germline V gene has CDR1 SGHAT and CDR2 FQNNGV. With 0 bases removed from V and 4 bases from J, the gap between germline ends came to 5 bases. The CDR3 sequence is 13 residues long.

As to this clone: The same CDR3 also results from other DNA sequences found in this sample. V and J are TRBV30 and TRBJ2-3; D unresolved. V shed 2 bases and J shed 3 bases, with 3 bases lying between them. The germline V gene has CDR1 GTSNPN and CDR2 SVGIG (reference sequence). The CDR3 runs to 11 residues. Written as DNA, the CDR3 is TGTGCCTGGAGTAGGACAGATACGCAGTATTTT. Its protein is CAWSRTDTQYF.

The chain couples TRBV18 to TRBJ1-2; no clear D. From germline, CDR1 is KGHSH and CDR2 LQKENI. The CDR3 loop spans 14 amino acids. V lost 3 bases to trimming and J lost 1 base, with 9 bases between them. The CDR3 sequence: CASSPGRSNYGYTF. For the CDR3, the DNA is TGTGCCAGCTCACCTGGACGGAGTAACTATGGCTACACCTTC.

V and J are TRBV4-2 and TRBJ2-3; 8 bases line up with TRBD1. CDR3 size: 16 residues. V gave up 3 bases and J gave up 5 bases; unmatched junction bases: 10. The germline CDR1 and CDR2 sequences are LGHNA and YNFKEQ. CDR3: CASSHAGTGGIDTQYF. For the CDR3, the DNA is TGTGCCAGCAGCCATGCCGGGACAGGAGGTATAGATACGCAGTATTTT.

The chain employs TRBV15 and TRBJ2-7, with D uncertain. V was clipped by 3 bases and J by 0 bases, with 6 bases between them. Germline CDR1 is LNHNV and CDR2 is YYDKDF (reference sequence). This CDR3 is 13 amino acids long. The CDR3 nucleotides read TGTGCCACCAGCAGCCAAGCCTCCTACGAGCAGTACTTC. Translating gives CATSSQASYEQYF.

The gene calls are TRBV6-4 and TRBJ2-1; D not certain. Germline CDR1 and CDR2: MRHNA and SNTAGT. CDR3 length: 11 amino acids. Trimming cost V 7 bases and J 4 bases, with 5 bases left between them. The CDR3 sequence is CASTPYNEQFF. As DNA, the CDR3 is TGTGCCAGCACTCCATACAATGAGCAGTTCTTC.

This rearrangement joins TRBV4-1 to TRBJ2-5; 8 nucleotides align to TRBD2. J was trimmed by 5 bases and V by 4 bases; bases with no gene match: 12. This CDR3 region has 16 residues. CDR1 and CDR2 from the germline V gene are MGHRA and YSYEKL. The CDR3 DNA is TGCGCCAGCAGCCGGACAATAGCGGGGATGGGGGAGACCCAGTACTTC. The encoded protein is CASSRTIAGMGETQYF.

The table lists this clone with a few counts. The rearrangement links TRBV7-2 to TRBJ2-7, with D possibly being TRBD1 (6 bases). Between the trimmed V and J ends, which lost 5 bases and 2 bases, there was a span of 16 bases. Germline-derived CDR1 and CDR2 are SGHTA and FQGNSA. The CDR3 extends over 15 amino acids. In DNA, the CDR3 is TGTGCCAGCAGCCCCGGACAGACCCCCGCCTACGAGCAGTACTTC. This codes for CASSPGQTPAYEQYF.

This chain uses TRBV25-1 with TRBJ1-1; D not certain. Germline assignment: CDR1 MGHDK and CDR2 SYGVNS. Trimming took off 4 bases at V and 5 bases at J, with 11 bases between the two ends. This CDR3 is built from 13 residues. The CDR3 spells CASSVMEGTEAFF. CDR3 in DNA: TGTGCCAGCAGTGTTATGGAAGGTACTGAAGCTTTCTTT.

The J gene is TRBJ2-1, the V gene TRBV29-1, with D unresolved. Between the trimmed V and J ends, which lost 3 bases and 12 bases, there was a span of 3 bases. Germline V gene data show CDR1 as SQVTM and CDR2 as ANQGSEA. The length of the CDR3 is 8 residues. CDR3 protein: CSVDRQFF. CDR3 DNA sequence: TGCAGCGTTGATCGGCAGTTCTTC.

V gene TRBV4-3 combines with J gene TRBJ1-5; D is uncertain. In germline, CDR1 is LGHNA, CDR2 YSLEER. CDR3 size: 13 residues. V lost 2 bases and J lost 4, with 6 bases in between. The CDR3 DNA reads as TGCGCCAGCAGCCAATACATTAATCAGCCCCAGCATTTT. Amino acids: CASSQYINQPQHF.

This clone was detected once. The chain links TRBV29-1 to TRBJ2-5; D might be TRBD1 (6 bases). The CDR3 spans 12 residues. Per the germline V gene, CDR1 is SQVTM and CDR2 is ANQGSEA. With 4 bases removed from V and 4 bases from J, the gap between germline ends came to 10 bases. The CDR3 nucleotides are TGCAGCGTTGTAGGGACAAGAGAGACCCAGTACTTC. It encodes CSVVGTRETQYF.

This chain joins TRBV25-1 and TRBJ2-3; weak D call: TRBD2 (6 bases). The CDR3 spans 14 residues. Trimming removed 7 bases from V and 6 bases from J, with 17 bases in between. Germline V lookup: CDR1 MGHDK, CDR2 SYGVNS. The CDR3 nucleotides are TGTGCCAGCACCCCCTCGAGCGGGCTGGATACGCAGTATTTT. As protein: CASTPSSGLDTQYF.